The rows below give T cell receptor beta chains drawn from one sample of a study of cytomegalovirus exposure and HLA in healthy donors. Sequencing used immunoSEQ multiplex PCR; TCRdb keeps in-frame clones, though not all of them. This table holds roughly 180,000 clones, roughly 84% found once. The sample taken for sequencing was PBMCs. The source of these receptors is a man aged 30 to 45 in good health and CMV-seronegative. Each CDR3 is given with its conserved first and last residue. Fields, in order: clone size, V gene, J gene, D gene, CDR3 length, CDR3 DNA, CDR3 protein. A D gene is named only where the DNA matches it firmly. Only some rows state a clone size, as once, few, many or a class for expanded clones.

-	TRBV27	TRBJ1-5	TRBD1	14	TGTGCCAGCAGTTTCAGGGGGCCCAATCAGCCCCAGCATTTT	CASSFRGPNQPQHF
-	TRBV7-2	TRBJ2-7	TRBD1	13	TGTGCCAGCAGCTTAAACAGGGGAAGGGAGCAGTACTTC	CASSLNRGREQYF
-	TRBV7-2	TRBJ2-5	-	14	TGTGCCAGCAGCTTGGGGCCCCACCAAGAGACCCAGTACTTC	CASSLGPHQETQYF
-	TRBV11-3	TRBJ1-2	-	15	TGTGCCAGCAGCCCGGATCAGGGTGTCGGCTATGGCTACACCTTC	CASSPDQGVGYGYTF
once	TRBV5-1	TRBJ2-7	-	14	TGCGCCAGCAGCTTGGGAGGGTCAAGCTACGAGCAGTACTTC	CASSLGGSSYEQYF
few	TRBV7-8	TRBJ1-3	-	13	TGTGCCAGCAGCTTAAGCCGGGGGAACACCATATATTTT	CASSLSRGNTIYF
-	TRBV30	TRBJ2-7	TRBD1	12	TGTGCCACCCGGGACAGTTCCTACGAGCAGTACTTC	CATRDSSYEQYF
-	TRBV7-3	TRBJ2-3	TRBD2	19	TGTGCCAGCAGCTATCGACTAGCGGGAGAGAGTGGGGCCACAGATACGCAGTATTTT	CASSYRLAGESGATDTQYF
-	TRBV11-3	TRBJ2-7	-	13	TGTGCCAGCAGCTTCGGTCATCCCCCCGAGCAGTACTTC	CASSFGHPPEQYF
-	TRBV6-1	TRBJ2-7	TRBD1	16	TGTGCCAGCAGTGAAGGCGTTTTGGACAGGGGCCACGAGCAGTACTTC	CASSEGVLDRGHEQYF
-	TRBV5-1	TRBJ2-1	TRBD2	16	TGCGCCAGCAGAATGACTCAGCGGGAGGGGTACAATGAGCAGTTCTTC	CASRMTQREGYNEQFF
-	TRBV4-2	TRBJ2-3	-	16	TGTGCCAGCAGCCAAGCGGGGGCAGGGGGAACGGATACGCAGTATTTT	CASSQAGAGGTDTQYF
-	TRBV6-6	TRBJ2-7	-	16	TGTGCCAGCAGTTACAGGAGGGGGCTCGAGTCCTACGAGCAGTACTTC	CASSYRRGLESYEQYF
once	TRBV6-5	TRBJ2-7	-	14	TGTGCCAGCAGAAGGTACGGGATTTCCTACGAGCAGTACTTC	CASRRYGISYEQYF
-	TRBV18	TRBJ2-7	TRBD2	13	TGTGCCAGCTCACTACTACTAGCGGAAGAGCAGTACTTC	CASSLLLAEEQYF
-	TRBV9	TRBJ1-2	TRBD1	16	TGTGCCAGCAGCGTACACGCGGGACAGCAGAACTATGGCTACACCTTC	CASSVHAGQQNYGYTF
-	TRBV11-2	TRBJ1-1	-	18	TGTGCCAGCAGTCGGACACCGGGACAATTTCGGGTGAACACTGAAGCTTTCTTT	CASSRTPGQFRVNTEAFF
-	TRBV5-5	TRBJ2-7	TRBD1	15	TGTGCCAGCAGCTTATCAGGGGGCAAGAGCTACGAGCAGTACTTC	CASSLSGGKSYEQYF
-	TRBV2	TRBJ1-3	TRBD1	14	TGTGCCAGCAGTGAGGCCAGGACAGGGAACACCATATATTTT	CASSEARTGNTIYF
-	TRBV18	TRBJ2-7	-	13	TGTGCCAGCTCACCTGCAGGGGATTACGAGCAGTACTTC	CASSPAGDYEQYF
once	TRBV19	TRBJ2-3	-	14	TGTGCCAGTAGTATAGTGGCCAATACAGATACGCAGTATTTT	CASSIVANTDTQYF
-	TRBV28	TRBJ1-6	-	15	TGTGCCAGCAGTCTACCGGGAGGGGTGGGTTCACCCCTCCACTTT	CASSLPGGVGSPLHF
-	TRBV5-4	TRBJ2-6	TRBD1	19	TGTGCCAGCAGCTGGATGACCGGGACAGACATGATCGGGGCCAACGTCCTGACTTTC	CASSWMTGTDMIGANVLTF